The 13 T cell receptor beta chains presented below share a single source sample, sequenced in a study of blood T cells in healthy people across ages. A second about 7 to 12 cycle PCR used barcoded and J-beta primers. TCRdb used MiXCR to reprocess the 5' RACE reads, holding one entry per CDR3 protein. Counted here are some 700,000 distinct CDR3 sequences, 20% to 25% occurring once; the ten biggest clones make up about 22%. The sample comprised blood. Receptor source: a man between 65 and 85 years old in good health.

The J gene is TRBJ2-3, the V gene TRBV14; 11 bases align to TRBD2. This CDR3 is built from 14 residues. J gave up 4 bases and V 6 bases, and 3 bases lay outside the gene matches. Germline CDR1 and CDR2: SGHDN and FVKESK. In DNA form, the CDR3 reads TGTGCCAGCAGTCGACTAGCGGGATCAGATACGCAGTATTTT. Its translation: CASSRLAGSDTQYF. Full variable domain (remainder filled in from reference TRBV14 and TRBJ2-3): EAGVTQFPSHSVIEKGQTVTLRCDPISGHDNLYWYRRVMGKEIKFLLHFVKESKQDESGMPNNRFLAERTGGTYSTLKVQPAELEDSGVYFCASSRLAGSDTQYFGPGTRLTVL.

This clonotype was observed a single time. The CDR3 nucleotides are TGCGCCAGCAGCCAAGATTTGCTCGGGACAGGGGTGTCGGAGACCCAGTACTTC. Translated, it gives CASSQDLLGTGVSETQYF. This chain links TRBV4-3 with TRBJ2-5; 10 nucleotides agree with TRBD1. The V gene end was trimmed by 0 bases and the J gene end by 5 bases; junction bases not matched to a gene: 12. The CDR3 loop spans 18 amino acids. The germline gives CDR1 LGHNA, CDR2 YSLEER.

The V and J genes are TRBV13 and TRBJ2-7, with D hard to call. Germline lookup yields CDR1 PRHDT and CDR2 FYEKMQ (reference sequence). Trimming removed 1 base at V and 3 bases at J, with 7 bases between. The CDR3 is made up of 13 amino acids. The DNA of the CDR3 is TGTGCCAGCAGCTTAGTGGCCAACTACGAGCAGTACTTC. Its protein is CASSLVANYEQYF.

This chain links TRBV9 with TRBJ1-2; the D gene is possibly TRBD1 (5 bases). The CDR3 consists of 13 residues. Deletions cut 3 bases from V and 3 bases from J, with 9 bases between. In germline, CDR1 is SGDLS, CDR2 YYNGEE. In nucleotides, the CDR3 is TGTGCCAGCAGCGCTGGGGCATACTATGGCTACACCTTC. Translating it yields CASSAGAYYGYTF.

This clonotype was observed a handful of times. This rearrangement joins TRBV12-3 or TRBV12-4 to TRBJ2-5; no firm D call. The J call may not be correct, given that the DNA end is closer to TRBJ2-7. There are 13 residues in the CDR3. In DNA, the CDR3 is TGTGCCAGCAGTTTAGCACGTTCGGCCGAGCAGTACGTC. Encoded protein: CASSLARSAEQYV.

This clonotype was recorded at least ten times. The chain employs TRBV12-3 or TRBV12-4 and TRBJ2-3; 7 nucleotides align to TRBD1. V lost 6 bases and J lost 0; bases outside the gene matches: 15. The CDR3 is 18 amino acids. The CDR3 DNA sequence: TGTGCCAGCAGCCAATCGCCCCTAGACAGGGTTAGCACAGATACGCAGTATTTT. Protein product: CASSQSPLDRVSTDTQYF.

J is TRBJ1-4 and V is TRBV11-2, with TRBD1 matching over 9 bases. After removal of 1 base from V and 8 bases from J, the junction contained 5 bases not matched to a gene. Germline CDR1 SGHAT, CDR2 FQNNGV. CDR3 length equals 15 residues. CDR3 protein: CASSLAGQGEEKLFF. The CDR3 nucleotides read TGTGCCAGCAGCTTAGCGGGACAGGGCGAGGAAAAACTGTTTTTT.

The rearrangement uses TRBV4-3 and TRBJ1-4; TRBD1 might be the D (6 bases). V was clipped by 4 bases and J by 8 bases, with 17 bases between them. Germline values: CDR1 LGHNA, CDR2 YSLEER. The CDR3 totals 15 residues. Here the CDR3 reads CASSRQQGGFEKLFF. CDR3 sequence (DNA): TGCGCCAGCAGCCGACAACAGGGAGGCTTCGAAAAACTGTTTTTT.

The rearrangement uses TRBV2 and TRBJ1-4; D is unclear. V was pared by 4 bases and J by 3 bases, with 9 bases between. CDR1 is SNHLY, CDR2 FYNNEI, per germline. The CDR3 runs 14 residues. The CDR3 DNA reads TGTGCCAGCAGTGTCACGGCCGCTAATGAAAAACTGTTTTTT. Translation gives CASSVTAANEKLFF.

The chain couples TRBV5-1 to TRBJ2-5; tentatively, D is TRBD2 (7 bases). The germline V and J ends were trimmed by 4 bases and 3 bases, with 22 bases remaining between them. CDR1 and CDR2 from the germline V gene are SGHRS and YFSETQ. The CDR3 sequence is 17 residues long. CDR3: CASSTNSQGGEKETQYF. CDR3 DNA: TGCGCCAGCAGCACCAACTCACAGGGAGGGGAGAAAGAGACCCAGTACTTC. Full variable domain (rest looked up from reference TRBV5-1 and TRBJ2-5): KAGVTQTPRYLIKTRGQQVTLSCSPISGHRSVSWYQQTPGQGLQFLFEYFSETQRNKGNFPGRFSGRQFSNSRSEMNVSTLELGDSALYLCASSTNSQGGEKETQYFGPGTRLLVL.

The chain has TRBV19 and TRBJ1-4; 7 nucleotides line up with TRBD1. The V and J ends lost 7 bases and 5 bases, in that order; junction bases with no gene match: 10. The CDR3 consists of 15 residues. CDR1 is LNHDA, CDR2 SQIVND, per germline (reference sequence). CDR3 residues: CASTGTDSLNEKLFF. The CDR3 nucleotides read TGTGCCAGTACCGGGACAGATAGTCTCAATGAAAAACTGTTTTTT.

This clonotype was seen at least ten times. V gene TRBV7-2 combines with J gene TRBJ1-4, with 8 bases aligning to TRBD1. V lost 5 bases, J lost 9 bases, and 5 bases stayed unmatched. In germline, CDR1 is SGHTA, CDR2 FQGNSA. This CDR3 contains 13 residues. CDR3 region: CASSRDRGQKLFF. CDR3 DNA: TGTGCCAGCAGCCGCGACAGGGGCCAAAAACTGTTTTTT.

This clonotype appeared a few times. V gene TRBV27 combines with J gene TRBJ2-1; 11 nucleotides agree with TRBD1. This CDR3 has 17 residues. Per the germline V gene, CDR1 is MNHEY and CDR2 is SMNVEV (reference sequence). With 3 bases clipped from V and 4 bases from J, the junction kept 8 bases outside the gene matches. The DNA for the CDR3 is TGTGCCAGCAGTTTCGATCGGGACAGGGGGGATTACAATGAGCAGTTCTTC. It codes for CASSFDRDRGDYNEQFF.